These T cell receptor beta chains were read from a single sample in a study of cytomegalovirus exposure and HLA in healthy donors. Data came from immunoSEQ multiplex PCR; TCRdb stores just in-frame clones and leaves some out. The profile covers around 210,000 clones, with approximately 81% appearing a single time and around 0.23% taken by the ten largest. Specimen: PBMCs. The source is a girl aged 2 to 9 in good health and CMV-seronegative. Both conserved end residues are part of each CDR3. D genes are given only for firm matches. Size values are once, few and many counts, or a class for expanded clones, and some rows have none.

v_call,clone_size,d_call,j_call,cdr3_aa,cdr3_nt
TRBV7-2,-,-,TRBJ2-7,CASSLDLGLEQYF,TGTGCCAGCAGCTTAGACCTAGGCCTCGAGCAGTACTTC
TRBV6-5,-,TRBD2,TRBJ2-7,CASSYYGTSLGEQYF,TGTGCCAGCAGTTACTATGGGACTAGCCTGGGTGAGCAGTACTTC
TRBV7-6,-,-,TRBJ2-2,CASSPSGVGELFF,TGTGCCAGCAGCCCATCAGGTGTCGGGGAGCTGTTTTTT
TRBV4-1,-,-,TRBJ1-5,CASSQYRGNQPQHF,TGCGCCAGCAGCCAATACAGGGGCAATCAGCCCCAGCATTTT
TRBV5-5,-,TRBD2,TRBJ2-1,CASSLRDRSTSGRPGNEQFF,TGTGCCAGCAGCTTGAGGGACAGGTCAACTAGCGGGAGACCTGGCAATGAGCAGTTCTTC
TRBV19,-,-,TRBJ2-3,CASSLDPARRADTQYF,TGTGCCAGTAGTCTCGACCCCGCGCGGAGGGCAGATACGCAGTATTTT
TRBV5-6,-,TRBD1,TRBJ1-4,CASSTGQGREKLFF,TGTGCCAGCAGCACTGGACAGGGTAGGGAAAAACTGTTTTTT
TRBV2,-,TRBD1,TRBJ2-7,CASDRDRGTSEQYF,TGTGCCAGTGACCGGGACAGGGGAACCAGCGAGCAGTACTTC
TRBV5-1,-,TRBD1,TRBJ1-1,CASSLVRTGSEAFF,TGCGCCAGCAGCCTGGTCAGGACAGGGTCTGAAGCTTTCTTT
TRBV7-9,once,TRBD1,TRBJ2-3,CASSSRRDRHTDTQYF,TGTGCCAGCAGCTCCCGCCGGGACAGGCACACAGATACGCAGTATTTT
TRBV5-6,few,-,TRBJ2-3,CASSLAREDTQYF,TGTGCCAGCAGCTTGGCCAGGGAAGATACGCAGTATTTT
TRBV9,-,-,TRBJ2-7,CASSVDRGQPSYEQYF,TGTGCCAGCAGCGTAGACAGAGGACAGCCCTCCTACGAGCAGTACTTC
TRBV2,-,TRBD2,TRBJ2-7,CASSSTSGSARKYF,TGTGCCAGCAGCAGCACTAGCGGGAGTGCACGAAAGTACTTC
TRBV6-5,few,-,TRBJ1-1,CASCRGSTEAFF,TGTGCCAGTTGTAGGGGGAGCACTGAAGCTTTCTTT
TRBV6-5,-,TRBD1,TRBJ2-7,CASNSGTGFPYEQYF,TGTGCCAGCAATTCTGGGACAGGATTTCCCTACGAGCAGTACTTC
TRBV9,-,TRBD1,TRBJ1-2,CASSVWTGGYGYTF,TGTGCCAGCAGCGTATGGACAGGGGGGTATGGCTACACCTTC
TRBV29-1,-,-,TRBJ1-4,CSVGVTGFREKLFF,TGCAGCGTTGGCGTAACAGGGTTCAGAGAAAAACTGTTTTTT
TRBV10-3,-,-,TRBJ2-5,CAKKRLASETQYF,TGTGCCAAGAAACGGCTAGCGTCTGAGACCCAGTACTTC
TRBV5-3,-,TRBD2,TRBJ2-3,CARSMRTSGRSIRYTDTQYF,TGTGCCAGAAGCATGAGGACTAGCGGGAGATCAATTCGATACACAGATACGCAGTATTTT
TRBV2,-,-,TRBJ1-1,CASSLKRNTEAFF,TGTGCCAGCAGCCTTAAGCGTAACACTGAAGCTTTCTTT
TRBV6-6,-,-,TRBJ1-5,CASSYRGPQHF,TGTGCCAGCAGTTACAGGGGGCCCCAGCATTTT
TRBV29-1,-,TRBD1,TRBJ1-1,CSVALLLQGGNTEAFF,TGCAGCGTTGCCCTTCTACTACAGGGGGGGAACACTGAAGCTTTCTTT
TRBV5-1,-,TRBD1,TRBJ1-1,CASSLGGTGDSEAFF,TGCGCCAGCAGCTTGGGCGGGACAGGGGATAGTGAAGCTTTCTTT
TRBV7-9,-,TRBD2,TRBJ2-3,CASSLVLAGGPGTDTQYF,TGTGCCAGCAGCTTAGTACTAGCGGGGGGGCCAGGCACAGATACGCAGTATTTT
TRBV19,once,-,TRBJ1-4,CASSIASSEKLFF,TGTGCCAGTAGTATAGCCAGTTCGGAAAAACTGTTTTTT
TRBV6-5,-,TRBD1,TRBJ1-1,CASSWDRGTISEAFF,TGTGCCAGCAGCTGGGACAGGGGTACTATCTCTGAAGCTTTCTTT
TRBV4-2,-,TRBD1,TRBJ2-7,CASSPDRGYEQYF,TGTGCCAGCAGCCCGGACAGGGGCTACGAGCAGTACTTC
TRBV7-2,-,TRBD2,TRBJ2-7,CASSYTVLAGSYEQYF,TGTGCCAGCAGCTATACAGTCCTAGCGGGCTCCTACGAGCAGTACTTC
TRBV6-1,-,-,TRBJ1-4,CASSERQGRTNEKLFF,TGTGCCAGCAGTGAACGGCAGGGGCGAACTAATGAAAAACTGTTTTTT
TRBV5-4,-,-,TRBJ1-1,CASSLVGSEAFF,TGTGCCAGCAGCTTGGTGGGGAGTGAAGCTTTCTTT
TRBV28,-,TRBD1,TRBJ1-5,CASRTTGSQPQHF,TGTGCCAGCAGAACGACAGGGAGCCAGCCCCAGCATTTT
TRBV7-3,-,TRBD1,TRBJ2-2,CASRYPGQGNTGELFF,TGTGCCAGCAGGTACCCGGGACAGGGGAACACCGGGGAGCTGTTTTTT
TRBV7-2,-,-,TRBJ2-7,CASNLGVGVSYEQYF,TGTGCCAGCAACCTAGGGGTAGGGGTCTCCTACGAGCAGTACTTC
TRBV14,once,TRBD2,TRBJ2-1,CASSPGAGGPNEQFF,TGTGCCAGCAGCCCCGGGGCGGGAGGGCCTAATGAGCAGTTCTTC
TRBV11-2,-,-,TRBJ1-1,CASSLDGVNTEAFF,TGTGCCAGCAGCTTAGACGGGGTTAACACTGAAGCTTTCTTT
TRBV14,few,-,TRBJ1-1,CASSQDWRSAFF,TGTGCCAGCAGCCAAGATTGGAGGAGCGCTTTCTTT
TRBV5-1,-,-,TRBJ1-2,CASSLGQGGGYTF,TGCGCCAGCAGCTTGGGGCAGGGAGGTGGCTACACCTTC
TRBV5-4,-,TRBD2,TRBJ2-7,CASSWGTSGSSYEQYF,TGTGCCAGCAGCTGGGGGACTAGCGGGAGCTCCTACGAGCAGTACTTC
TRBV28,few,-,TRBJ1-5,CASSFLGREGQPQHF,TGTGCCAGCAGTTTTTTGGGGAGGGAAGGACAGCCCCAGCATTTT
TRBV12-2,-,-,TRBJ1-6,CARGRAGKDNSPLHF,TGTGCAAGGGGGAGAGCCGGAAAAGATAATTCACCCCTCCACTTT
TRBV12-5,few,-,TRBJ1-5,CASAVMTGRGNNQPQHF,TGTGCTAGTGCCGTTATGACAGGAAGGGGTAACAATCAGCCCCAGCATTTT
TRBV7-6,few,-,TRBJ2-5,CASSPPGGLVETQYF,TGTGCCAGCAGCCCACCAGGAGGGTTGGTGGAGACCCAGTACTTC
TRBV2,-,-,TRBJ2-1,CASSEFWTEGTNNEQFF,TGTGCCAGCAGTGAATTTTGGACAGAGGGGACTAACAATGAGCAGTTCTTC
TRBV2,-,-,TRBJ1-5,CTSSAQRNQPQHF,TGTACCAGCAGTGCACAGCGCAATCAGCCCCAGCATTTT
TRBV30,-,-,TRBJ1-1,CADKGDLNTEAFF,TGTGCAGATAAAGGGGACTTGAACACTGAAGCTTTCTTT
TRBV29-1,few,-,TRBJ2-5,CSVGRETQYF,TGCAGCGTTGGGAGAGAGACCCAGTACTTC
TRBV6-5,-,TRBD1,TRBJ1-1,CASSYASTGVGAFF,TGTGCCAGCAGTTATGCCTCGACAGGGGTAGGAGCTTTCTTT
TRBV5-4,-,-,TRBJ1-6,CASSLGHSYNSPLHF,TGTGCCAGCAGCTTGGGACACTCCTATAATTCACCCCTCCACTTT
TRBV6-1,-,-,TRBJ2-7,CASKEGGSSYEQYF,TGTGCCAGCAAGGAGGGCGGCAGCTCCTACGAGCAGTACTTC
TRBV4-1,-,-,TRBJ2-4,CASSQVFTEGIQYF,TGCGCCAGCAGCCAGGTCTTTACCGAGGGCATTCAGTACTTC
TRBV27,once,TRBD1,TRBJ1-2,CASSSDRGYGYTF,TGTGCCAGCAGTTCGGACAGGGGGTATGGCTACACCTTC
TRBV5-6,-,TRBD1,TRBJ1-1,CASSKGQENTEAFF,TGTGCCAGCAGCAAGGGACAGGAGAACACTGAAGCTTTCTTT
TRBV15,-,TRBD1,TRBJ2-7,CATSREGTGGGQYF,TGTGCCACCAGCAGAGAAGGGACAGGGGGCGGGCAGTACTTC